Below are 20 T cell receptor beta chains sequenced from a single sample in a study of blood T cell repertoires in COVID-19. Profiling relied on immunoSEQ multiplex PCR, and the TCRdb table lists in-frame clones only, not all of them. The repertoire consists of around 380,000 clones, with more than 65% occurring once and the leading ten covering 0.85% to 1.2%. The source material was peripheral blood. The source is a human donor with acute or convalescent COVID-19. The donor label of this sample is uncertain.

This clone was counted a single time. The rearrangement uses TRBV19 and TRBJ2-6; no clear D gene. CDR1 and CDR2 (germline): LNHDA, SQIVND (reference sequence). This CDR3 comprises 18 residues. Trimming left V 3 bases short and J 1 base short, with 16 bases between. This CDR3 reads CASSMEQIPASGANVLTF. Written as DNA, the CDR3 is TGTGCCAGTAGTATGGAGCAGATTCCCGCATCTGGGGCCAACGTCCTGACTTTC.

Only one count was recorded for this clone. The CDR3 region has the DNA TGTGCCAGCAGTCCCCCCTTGACAGGGGATTCACCCCTCCACTTT. As protein: CASSPPLTGDSPLHF. The J gene is TRBJ1-6, the V gene TRBV28; TRBD1 agrees at 8 bases. This CDR3 spans 15 amino acids. The ends lost 5 bases at V and 8 bases at J; junction bases unmatched: 8. Germline lookup yields CDR1 MDHEN and CDR2 SYDVKM.

The V gene is TRBV12-5, the J gene TRBJ2-7; 13 nucleotides match TRBD2. Trimming removed 6 bases from V and 5 bases from J; junction bases left unmatched: 7. The CDR3 contains 15 residues. Germline V CDR1 and CDR2: LGHNT, FRNRAP. This chain's CDR3 is CASGPGTSGTHEQYF. CDR3 nucleotides: TGTGCTAGTGGCCCTGGGACTAGCGGGACCCACGAGCAGTACTTC. The whole variable domain, filled in from reference TRBV12-5 and TRBJ2-7, reads DARVTQTPRHKVTEMGQEVTMRCQPILGHNTVFWYRQTMMQGLELLAYFRNRAPLDDSGMPKDRFSAEMPDATLATLKIQPSEPRDSAVYFCASGPGTSGTHEQYFGPGTRLTVT.

The CDR3 loop is CATSRVGDPSSGNTIYF. CDR3 sequence (DNA): TGTGCCACCAGCAGAGTCGGGGATCCCAGCTCTGGAAACACCATATATTTT. This chain joins TRBV15 and TRBJ1-3, with D unresolved. The V end was cut by 1 base, the J end by 0 bases, with 13 bases between. Germline-derived CDR1 and CDR2 are LNHNV and YYDKDF (reference sequence). The CDR3 sequence is 17 residues long.

The chain joins TRBV9 to TRBJ1-4; D call uncertain. This CDR3 comprises 15 residues. Between the trimmed V and J ends, which lost 3 bases and 4 bases, there was a span of 13 bases. The germline CDR1 and CDR2 sequences are SGDLS and YYNGEE. This CDR3 reads CASSAATGFNEKLFF. The CDR3 DNA sequence: TGTGCCAGCAGCGCTGCTACGGGGTTTAATGAAAAACTGTTTTTT.

The V gene is TRBV30, the J gene TRBJ2-7; maybe TRBD2 (7 bases). The V gene's germline CDR1 is GTSNPN and CDR2 SVGIG (reference sequence). The CDR3 is 14 amino acids. Trimming pared 3 bases from V and 1 base from J, leaving 13 bases between. This CDR3 is CAWSKGGGSYEQYF. CDR3 nucleotide sequence: TGTGCCTGGAGCAAAGGGGGAGGGTCCTACGAGCAGTACTTC.

The V and J genes are TRBV11-2 and TRBJ2-3; 11 nucleotides line up with TRBD2. The V and J ends lost 3 bases and 11 bases, in that order; junction bases with no gene match: 7. The germline gives CDR1 SGHAT, CDR2 FQNNGV. This CDR3 is built from 14 residues. The CDR3 spells CASSLVTSGVGQYF. CDR3 DNA sequence: TGTGCCAGCAGCTTGGTGACTAGCGGGGTGGGGCAGTATTTT.

This clone has only a few counts. V is TRBV19 and J is TRBJ2-1; 12 bases are shared with TRBD2. With 4 bases clipped from V and 3 bases from J, the junction kept 1 base outside the gene matches. The germline V gene encodes CDR1 LNHDA and CDR2 SQIVND (reference sequence). This CDR3 comprises 15 residues. The CDR3 nucleotides read TGTGCCAGTAGTAGGACTAGCGGGAACTACAATGAGCAGTTCTTC. Translated, it gives CASSRTSGNYNEQFF.

V gene TRBV2 combines with J gene TRBJ1-3; TRBD1 matches at 8 bases. The germline V gene encodes CDR1 SNHLY and CDR2 FYNNEI. The V and J ends lost 6 bases and 4 bases, in that order; junction bases with no gene match: 8. This CDR3 region has 15 residues. CDR3 nucleotides: TGTGCCAGCAGAGCTCAGGGGGCGAAAGGAAACACCATATATTTT. Translating it yields CASRAQGAKGNTIYF.

The rearrangement uses TRBV25-1 and TRBJ2-1, with 7 nucleotides matching TRBD1. The V gene end was trimmed by 3 bases and the J gene end by 6 bases; junction bases not matched to a gene: 11. The CDR3 runs 16 residues. Looked up from germline, CDR1 is MGHDK and CDR2 is SYGVNS. CDR3 loop: CASSETRDSVGNEQFF. The CDR3 region has the DNA TGTGCCAGCAGTGAGACCCGGGACAGTGTAGGCAATGAGCAGTTCTTC.

This clone was seen only a few times. V gene TRBV28 combines with J gene TRBJ2-1; 8 nucleotides line up with TRBD2. This CDR3 is built from 14 residues. Germline CDR1 reads MDHEN; CDR2 reads SYDVKM. The J segment lost 9 bases and the V segment lost 6 bases, leaving 10 bases of the junction unmatched. CDR3 coding DNA: TGTGCCAGCAGCCCACAGACTAGCGCAAGTGAGCAGTTCTTC. This translates into CASSPQTSASEQFF. The whole variable domain, remainder taken from reference TRBV28 and TRBJ2-1, is DVKVTQSSRYLVKRTGEKVFLECVQDMDHENMFWYRQDPGLGLRLIYFSYDVKMKEKGDIPEGYSVSREKKERFSLILESASTNQTSMYLCASSPQTSASEQFFGPGTRLTVL.

This chain connects TRBV12-5 to TRBJ2-1; D gene unclear. V lost 3 bases to trimming and J lost 7 bases, with 4 bases between them. Germline lookup yields CDR1 LGHNT and CDR2 FRNRAP. This CDR3 comprises 11 residues. In DNA form, the CDR3 reads TGTGCTAGTGGTTTTTCTAATGAGCAGTTCTTC. Its protein product is CASGFSNEQFF.

This clone was seen more than once but under ten times. The chain carries TRBV19 and TRBJ1-4, with TRBD1 as a possible D gene (6 bases). Germline assignment: CDR1 LNHDA and CDR2 SQIVND (reference sequence). V was shortened by 5 bases and J by 7 bases, with 20 bases between the two germline ends. This CDR3 contains 16 residues. Written as DNA, the CDR3 is TGTGCCAGTAGTCTACACGAGACAGGCCGTGCTGAAAAACTGTTTTTT. Amino acid sequence: CASSLHETGRAEKLFF.

The chain couples TRBV3-1 (or the pseudogene TRBV3-2) to TRBJ2-3, with a tentative D call TRBD1 (5 bases). This CDR3 is 14 amino acids long. The V gene lost 4 bases and the J gene lost 2 bases, with 10 bases spanning the gap. Germline CDR1 and CDR2: LGHDT and YNNKEL (reference sequence). Written as DNA, the CDR3 is TGTGCCAGCAGCCGGAAGGGGTACACAGATACGCAGTATTTT. Encoded protein: CASSRKGYTDTQYF.

This CDR3 reads CASSRVRGYNEQFF. The CDR3 coding sequence is TGTGCCAGCAGCCGAGTAAGGGGATACAATGAGCAGTTCTTC. The V gene is TRBV7-9, the J gene TRBJ2-1; a possible D gene is TRBD1 (5 bases). The germline V and J ends were trimmed by 5 bases and 4 bases, with 12 bases remaining between them. Germline assignment: CDR1 SEHNR and CDR2 FQNEAQ (reference sequence). The CDR3 has 14 amino acids.

This rearrangement joins TRBV6-6 to TRBJ2-7; TRBD2 might be the D (6 bases). V was shortened by 0 bases and J by 1 base, with 7 bases between the two germline ends. CDR3 length: 14 residues. Germline V lookup: CDR1 MNHNY, CDR2 SVGAGI (reference sequence). DNA for the CDR3: TGTGCCAGCAGTTACTCGGAGGGTTCCTACGAGCAGTACTTC. Protein: CASSYSEGSYEQYF.

The J gene is TRBJ2-4, the V gene TRBV9; maybe TRBD1 (6 bases). Germline V lookup: CDR1 SGDLS, CDR2 YYNGEE. Trimming shortened V by 4 bases and J by 0 bases, and 17 bases separated the two germline ends. This CDR3 is built from 17 residues. CDR3 nucleotides: TGTGCCAGCAGCTCCTCTAAGGACAGCCTAGCCAAAAACATTCAGTACTTC. This sequence encodes CASSSSKDSLAKNIQYF.

The rearrangement links TRBV18 to TRBJ2-7; possible D gene TRBD1, 6 bases. CDR1 KGHSH and CDR2 LQKENI come from the germline V gene. V was cut by 2 bases and J by 2 bases, with 10 bases left in between. The length of the CDR3 is 14 residues. CDR3 DNA: TGTGCCAGCTCACCAGCGACAGGAGCCTACGAGCAGTACTTC. Residues: CASSPATGAYEQYF.

The chain has TRBV30 and TRBJ2-7; D might be TRBD2 (5 bases). V lost 0 bases and J lost 6, with 15 bases in between. The germline V gene has CDR1 GTSNPN and CDR2 SVGIG (reference sequence). CDR3 size: 14 residues. CDR3 amino acids: CAWSVLRLEGEQYF. CDR3 in DNA: TGTGCCTGGAGTGTTCTGAGGTTAGAGGGCGAGCAGTACTTC.

J is TRBJ1-2 and V is TRBV5-1, with a possible D match to TRBD1 (5 bases). V was cut by 1 base and J by 4 bases, with 8 bases left in between. CDR1 SGHRS and CDR2 YFSETQ come from the germline V gene. CDR3 length: 13 amino acids. CDR3 protein: CASSLQGPYGYTF. The DNA of the CDR3 is TGCGCCAGCAGCTTGCAGGGTCCCTATGGCTACACCTTC.